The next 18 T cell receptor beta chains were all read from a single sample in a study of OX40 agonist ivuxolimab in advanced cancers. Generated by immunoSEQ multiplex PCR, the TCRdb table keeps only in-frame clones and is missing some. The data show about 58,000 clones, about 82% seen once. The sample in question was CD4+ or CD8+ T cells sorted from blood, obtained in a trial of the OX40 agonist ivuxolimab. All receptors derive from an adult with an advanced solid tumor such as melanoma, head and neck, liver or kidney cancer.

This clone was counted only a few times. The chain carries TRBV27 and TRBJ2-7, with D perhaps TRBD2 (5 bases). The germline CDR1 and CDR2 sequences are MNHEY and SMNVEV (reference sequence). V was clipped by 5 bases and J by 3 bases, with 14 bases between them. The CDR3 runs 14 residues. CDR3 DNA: TGTGCCAGCAGTCGCCGCCCGGGGAACTACGAGCAGTACTTC. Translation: CASSRRPGNYEQYF.

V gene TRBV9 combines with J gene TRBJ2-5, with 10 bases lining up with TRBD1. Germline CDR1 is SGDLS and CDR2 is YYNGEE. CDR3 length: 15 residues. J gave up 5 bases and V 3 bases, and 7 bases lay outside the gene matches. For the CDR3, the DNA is TGTGCCAGCAGCGACCGACAGGGGGCGGTGGAGACCCAGTACTTC. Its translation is CASSDRQGAVETQYF.

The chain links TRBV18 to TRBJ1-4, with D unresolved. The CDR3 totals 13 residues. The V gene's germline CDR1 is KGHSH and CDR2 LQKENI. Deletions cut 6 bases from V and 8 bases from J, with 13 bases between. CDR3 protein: CASSGSEREKLFF. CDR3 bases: TGTGCCAGCTCCGGGTCCGAGCGGGAAAAACTGTTTTTT.

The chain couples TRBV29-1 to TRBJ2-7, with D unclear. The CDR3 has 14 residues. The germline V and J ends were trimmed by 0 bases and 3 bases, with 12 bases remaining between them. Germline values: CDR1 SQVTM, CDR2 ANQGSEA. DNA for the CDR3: TGCAGCGTTGAAGACCTCTCGGACCACTACGAGCAGTACTTC. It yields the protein CSVEDLSDHYEQYF.

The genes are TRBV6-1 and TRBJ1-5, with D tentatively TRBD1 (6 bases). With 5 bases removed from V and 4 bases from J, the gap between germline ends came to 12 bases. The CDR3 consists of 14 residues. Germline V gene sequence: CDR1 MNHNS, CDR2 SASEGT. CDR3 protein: CASSFSDRNQPQHF. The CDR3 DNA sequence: TGTGCCAGCAGTTTTTCGGACAGAAATCAGCCCCAGCATTTT.

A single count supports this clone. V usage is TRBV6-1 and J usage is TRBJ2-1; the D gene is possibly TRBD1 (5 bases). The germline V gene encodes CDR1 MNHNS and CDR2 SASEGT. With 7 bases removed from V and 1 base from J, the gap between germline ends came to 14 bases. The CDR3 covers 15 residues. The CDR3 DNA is TGTGCCAGCACCGGATTAAAGGGGTCCTACAATGAGCAGTTCTTC. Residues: CASTGLKGSYNEQFF.

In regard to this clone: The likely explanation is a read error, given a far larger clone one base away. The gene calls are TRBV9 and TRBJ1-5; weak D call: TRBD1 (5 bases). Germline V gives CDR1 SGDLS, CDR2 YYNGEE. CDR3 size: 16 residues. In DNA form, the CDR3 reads TGTGCCCGCAGTGCGGGGGGGGACTCTCGGGTTCAGCCCCAGCATTTT. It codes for CARSAGGDSRVQPQHF.

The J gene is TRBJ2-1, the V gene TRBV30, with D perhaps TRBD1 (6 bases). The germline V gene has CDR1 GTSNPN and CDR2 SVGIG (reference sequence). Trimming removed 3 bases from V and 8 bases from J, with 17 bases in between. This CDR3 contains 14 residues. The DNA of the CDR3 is TGTGCCTGGAGGCGGAAAACAGGGCTTGATGAGCAGTTCTTC. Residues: CAWRRKTGLDEQFF.

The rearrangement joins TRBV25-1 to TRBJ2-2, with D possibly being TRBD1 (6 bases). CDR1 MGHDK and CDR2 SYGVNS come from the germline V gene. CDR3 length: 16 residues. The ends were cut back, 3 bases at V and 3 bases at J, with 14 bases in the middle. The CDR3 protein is CASSDSNRDDTGELFF. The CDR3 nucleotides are TGTGCCAGCAGTGACTCCAACAGGGATGACACCGGGGAGCTGTTTTTT.

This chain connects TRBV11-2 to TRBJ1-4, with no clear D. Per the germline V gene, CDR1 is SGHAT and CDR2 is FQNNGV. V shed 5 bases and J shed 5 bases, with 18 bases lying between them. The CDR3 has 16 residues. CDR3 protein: CASSPYGDGRNEKLFF. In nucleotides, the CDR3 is TGTGCCAGCAGCCCTTACGGGGATGGCAGGAATGAAAAACTGTTTTTT.

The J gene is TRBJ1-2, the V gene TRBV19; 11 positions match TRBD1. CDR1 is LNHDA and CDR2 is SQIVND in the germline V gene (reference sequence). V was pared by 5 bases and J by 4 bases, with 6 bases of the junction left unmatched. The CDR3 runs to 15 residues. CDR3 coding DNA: TGTGCCAGTAGTCTCCGGGACAGGGGGGTCTATGGCTACACCTTC. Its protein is CASSLRDRGVYGYTF.

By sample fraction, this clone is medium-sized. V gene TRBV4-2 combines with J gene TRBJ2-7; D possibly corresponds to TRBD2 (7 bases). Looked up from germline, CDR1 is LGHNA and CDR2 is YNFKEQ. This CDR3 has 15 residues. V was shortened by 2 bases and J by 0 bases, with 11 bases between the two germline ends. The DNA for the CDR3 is TGTGCCAGCAGCCAAACGGCGGGGGCCTCCTACGAGCAGTACTTC. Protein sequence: CASSQTAGASYEQYF.

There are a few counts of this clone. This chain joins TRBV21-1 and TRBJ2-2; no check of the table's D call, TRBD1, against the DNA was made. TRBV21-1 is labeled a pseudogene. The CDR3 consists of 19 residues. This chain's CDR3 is CASSKPGQGRSPNTGELFF. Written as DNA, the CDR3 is TGTGCCAGCAGCAAACCGGGACAGGGGAGATCCCCTAACACCGGGGAGCTGTTTTTT.

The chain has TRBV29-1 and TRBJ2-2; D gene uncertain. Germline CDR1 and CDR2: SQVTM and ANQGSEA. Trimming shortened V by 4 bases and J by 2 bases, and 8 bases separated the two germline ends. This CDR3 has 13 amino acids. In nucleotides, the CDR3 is TGCAGCGTTGGGGCGGAAAACACCGGGGAGCTGTTTTTT. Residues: CSVGAENTGELFF.

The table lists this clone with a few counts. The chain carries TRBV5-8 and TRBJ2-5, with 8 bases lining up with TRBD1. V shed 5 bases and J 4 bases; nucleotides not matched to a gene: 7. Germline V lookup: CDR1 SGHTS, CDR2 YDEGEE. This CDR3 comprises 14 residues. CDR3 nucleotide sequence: TGTGCCAGCAGTTACGGACAGGGCGGAGAGACCCAGTACTTC. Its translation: CASSYGQGGETQYF.

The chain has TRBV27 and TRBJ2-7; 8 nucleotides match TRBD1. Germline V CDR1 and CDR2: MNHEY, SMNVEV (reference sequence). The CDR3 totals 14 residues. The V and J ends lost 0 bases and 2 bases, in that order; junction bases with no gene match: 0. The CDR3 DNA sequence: TGTGCCAGCAGTTTATCACAGGGGGCCTACGAGCAGTACGTC. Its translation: CASSLSQGAYEQYV.

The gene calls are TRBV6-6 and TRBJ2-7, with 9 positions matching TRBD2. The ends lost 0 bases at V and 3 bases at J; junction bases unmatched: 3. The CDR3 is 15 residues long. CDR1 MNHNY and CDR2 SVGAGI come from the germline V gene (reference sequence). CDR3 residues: CASSYSRTSDYEQYF. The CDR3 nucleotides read TGTGCCAGCAGTTACTCCCGGACTAGCGACTACGAGCAGTACTTC.

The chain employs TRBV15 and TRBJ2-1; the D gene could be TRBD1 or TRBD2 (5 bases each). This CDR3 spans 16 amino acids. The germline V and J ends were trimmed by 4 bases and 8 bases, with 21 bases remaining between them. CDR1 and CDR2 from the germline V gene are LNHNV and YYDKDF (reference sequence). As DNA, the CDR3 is TGTGCCACCAGCACGCTGATGGGGACGGAGGAGGATGAGCAGTTCTTC. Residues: CATSTLMGTEEDEQFF.